This T cell receptor beta chain is from a study of cytomegalovirus exposure and HLA in healthy donors. The CDR3 sequence is 15 residues long. V lost 2 bases to trimming and J lost 4 bases; unmatched junction nucleotides: 5. CDR1 MGHDK and CDR2 SYGVNS come from the germline V gene. Vbeta (60) and Jbeta (13) primers were used in the PCR. Produced via immunoSEQ multiplex PCR; TCRdb's table is partial and in-frame only. Found here are about 82,000 clones, about three quarters of them singletons; the top ten hold almost 8.5%. With respect to this clone: The antigen remains undetermined.

The study, taken as a whole, reports: For cytomegalovirus status, the classifier reportedly gave diagnoses with high specificity and sensitivity.

The clonotype comes from a man aged 60 to 69 in good health and CMV-seronegative. The sequenced sample was PBMCs. The rearrangement links TRBV25-1 to TRBJ2-4; 7 bases are a match to TRBD2. DNA for the CDR3: TGTGCCAGCAGTGAACCGGGACTACGAAAAAACATTCAGTACTTC. Amino acid sequence: CASSEPGLRKNIQYF.